This T cell receptor beta chain was profiled in a study of T cell repertoires in ileal Crohn's disease. Germline V gene data show CDR1 as MGHRA and CDR2 as YSYEKL. CDR3 length equals 16 residues. Repertoires were generated with immunoSEQ multiplex PCR, while TCRdb's copy carries only in-frame clones and drops some. This table holds 30,000 to 35,000 clones, around 80% found once. The rearrangement joins TRBV4-1 to TRBJ2-5, with D possibly being TRBD2 (6 bases). With the DNA end fitting TRBJ2-7 better, the J assignment may be wrong. The sample taken for sequencing was ileal tissue. The origin of this receptor is an adult with Crohn's disease. CDR3: CASSPSQARGSYEQYF. CDR3 DNA sequence: TGCGCCAGCAGTCCCAGTCAAGCGCGGGGCTCCTACGAGCAGTACTTC.